This T cell receptor (beta chain) was captured in a study of blood T cell repertoires in COVID-19. For the study at large: Material from acute and convalescent COVID-19 was sourced from the United States, Italy and Spain. Sources were T cells, B-cell-depleted T cells, or PBMCs; the material itself was cDNA or gDNA.

V lost 4 bases, J lost 0 bases, and 9 bases lay in between. Germline CDR1 is GTSNPN and CDR2 is SVGIG (reference sequence). This CDR3 region has 13 residues. In the study's own analysis: How many nucleated cells were present was estimated from reference gene primer amplification. Measured with immunoSEQ multiplex PCR; TCRdb has only the in-frame clones, and not every one. The D gene and trimming were derived from the DNA, and the V and J assignments and clone size from that table. The data hold under 140,000 clones, with 70% to 90% observed a single time. The sequence was obtained from a human donor in a cohort sampled during active COVID-19. The chain is built from TRBV30 and TRBJ1-1; D remains ambiguous. Sequencing input: peripheral blood. CDR3 nucleotide sequence: TGTGCCTGGACATCACTTATGAACACTGAAGCTTTCTTT. Protein product: CAWTSLMNTEAFF.